Listed here is a single T cell receptor (beta chain). This entry is derived from a study of blood T cell repertoires in COVID-19. The overall study: The origin of the acute and convalescent COVID-19 samples was the United States, Italy and Spain. Sample material is recorded as cDNA or gDNA derived from T cells, B-cell-depleted T cells, or PBMCs.

The Seattle patients joined while their infection was active and were tracked longitudinally afterward. Per the authors' pipeline: It was from reference gene primer amplification that nucleated cell counts were estimated. Sequenced by immunoSEQ multiplex PCR; TCRdb stores in-frame clones only, minus some. That table supplies the V and J calls and clone size; D and trimming were determined from the DNA. This sample yields 150,000 or so clones, of which 70% to 80% are seen a single time; around 5% belongs to the top ten. Per the germline V gene, CDR1 is LGHDT and CDR2 is YNNKEL (reference sequence). The CDR3 extends over 13 amino acids. Between the trimmed V and J ends, which lost 4 bases and 4 bases, there was a span of 10 bases.

This chain uses TRBV3-1 (or the pseudogene TRBV3-2) with TRBJ1-2; D not certain. This sequence was found in an older woman with COVID-19, enrolled during active disease. The sample was peripheral blood. The DNA of the CDR3 is TGTGCCAGCAGCCCCAGCGCTTTCTATGGCTACACCTTC. This translates into CASSPSAFYGYTF.